This T cell receptor (beta chain) was sequenced in a study of regulatory T cells in long-lasting Graves disease. Study summary: Recently diagnosed Graves' patients had received antithyroid drugs for under 3 months. Findings of the study overall: The small sample size may have reduced accuracy.

Concerning this clonotype itself: Its antigen is as yet unknown.

Arm-PCR of CDR3 regions and iRepertoire HTBI primers were the basis on which TCR beta libraries were built. MiXCR was run by TCRdb on the multiplex PCR reads, yielding one entry per CDR3 protein. The table includes 550,000 to 700,000 distinct CDR3 sequences, approximately 16% detected once. The V gene end was trimmed by 1 base and the J gene end by 4 bases; junction bases not matched to a gene: 10. The germline gives CDR1 GTSNPN, CDR2 SVGIG (reference sequence). The CDR3 covers 16 residues. Described time point: newly diagnosed GD, antithyroid drugs for less than 3 months. The authors made the TCR library using RNA they extracted from PBMCs. These sequences were also reported in another study, on T cells in Graves' hyperthyroidism and ophthalmopathy. That paper adds: Classification by a 13 V-J model distinguished ophthalmopathy from stable hyperthyroidism.

Sample: peripheral blood mononuclear cells (PBMCs), taken at new diagnosis, from a patient treated with antithyroid drugs. The source is a man between 18 and 35 years old with Graves disease. The chain joins TRBV30 to TRBJ2-1; 7 nucleotides agree with TRBD1. The CDR3 DNA reads as TGTGCCTGGAGTGATCCGGACAGGCTTAATTACAATGAGCAGTTCTTC. Translation: CAWSDPDRLNYNEQFF.